The T cell receptor (beta chain) under discussion was sequenced for a study of CD8 T cells in ankylosing spondylitis. Findings and limits, study-wide: Existing reports had already noted some motif variants in reactive arthritis synovial fluid and blood. Disease-linked clones bore a CD8+ phenotype, appearing relatively rarely in peripheral blood. What appeared characteristic of ankylosing spondylitis blood was a TCR beta motif of eight highly homologous variants.

The CDR3 has 14 residues. The ends were cut back, 8 bases at V and 0 bases at J, with 13 bases in the middle. Germline V gives CDR1 MNHEY, CDR2 SMNVEV (reference sequence). Notes on this clonotype: Its antigen remains unknown.

TCRdb reprocessed the 5' RACE reads via MiXCR and lists one record per CDR3 protein. Of about 260,000 distinct CDR3 sequences listed, around 20% are singletons. Sequencing was performed on blood, either unsorted or a sorted T cell fraction (not recorded which). This clonotype originated in a male donor with ankylosing spondylitis or in good health (not recorded which). The chain is built from TRBV27 and TRBJ1-1; perhaps TRBD1 as D (5 bases). The CDR3 region has the DNA TGTGCCAGCCAAAAAAGGGGAATGAACACTGAAGCTTTCTTT. Protein product: CASQKRGMNTEAFF.